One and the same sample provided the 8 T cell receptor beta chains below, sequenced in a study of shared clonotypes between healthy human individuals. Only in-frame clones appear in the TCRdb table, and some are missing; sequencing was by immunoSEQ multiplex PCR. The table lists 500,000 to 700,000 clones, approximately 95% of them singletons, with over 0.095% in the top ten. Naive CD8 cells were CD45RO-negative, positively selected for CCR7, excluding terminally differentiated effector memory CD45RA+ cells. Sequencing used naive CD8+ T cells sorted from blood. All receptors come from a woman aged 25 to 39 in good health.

The CDR3 loop reads CASSLMTSGAYNEQFF. DNA of the CDR3: TGTGCCAGCAGCTTGATGACTAGCGGAGCATACAATGAGCAGTTCTTC. This rearrangement joins TRBV5-6 to TRBJ2-1; 9 bases are a match to TRBD2. After removal of 1 base from V and 4 bases from J, the junction contained 6 bases not matched to a gene. The CDR3 is made up of 16 amino acids. Germline V gene lookup returns CDR1 SGHDT and CDR2 YYEEEE.

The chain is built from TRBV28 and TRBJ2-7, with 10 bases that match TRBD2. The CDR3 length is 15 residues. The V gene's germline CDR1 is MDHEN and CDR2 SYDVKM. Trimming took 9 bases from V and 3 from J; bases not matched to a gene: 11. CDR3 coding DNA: TGTGCCAGTCGTACCGGGACTAGCGAGAACTACGAGCAGTACTTC. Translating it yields CASRTGTSENYEQYF.

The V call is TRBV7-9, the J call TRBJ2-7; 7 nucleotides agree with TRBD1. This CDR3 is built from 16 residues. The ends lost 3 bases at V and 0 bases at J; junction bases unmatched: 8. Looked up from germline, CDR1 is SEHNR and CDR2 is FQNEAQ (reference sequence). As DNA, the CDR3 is TGTGCCAGCAGCTTTTTTGGGGACAGAGCCTCCTACGAGCAGTACTTC. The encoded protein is CASSFFGDRASYEQYF.

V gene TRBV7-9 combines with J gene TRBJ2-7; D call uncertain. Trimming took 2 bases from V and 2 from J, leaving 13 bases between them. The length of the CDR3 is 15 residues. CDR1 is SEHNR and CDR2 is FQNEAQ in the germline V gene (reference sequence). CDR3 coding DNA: TGTGCCAGCAGCTTAATTGCAGGAAGCCCCTACGAGCAGTACTTC. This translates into CASSLIAGSPYEQYF.

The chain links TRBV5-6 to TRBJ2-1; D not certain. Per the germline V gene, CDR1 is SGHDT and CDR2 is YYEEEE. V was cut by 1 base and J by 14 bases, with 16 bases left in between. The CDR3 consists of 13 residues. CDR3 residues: CASSLWQTFPEFF. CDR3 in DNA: TGTGCCAGCAGCTTGTGGCAGACCTTCCCAGAGTTCTTC.

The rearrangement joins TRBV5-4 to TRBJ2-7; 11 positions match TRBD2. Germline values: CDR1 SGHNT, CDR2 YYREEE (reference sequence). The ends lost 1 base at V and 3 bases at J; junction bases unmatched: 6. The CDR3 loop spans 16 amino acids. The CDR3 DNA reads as TGTGCCAGCAGCTTGAACCCCACTAGCGGGAGCTACGAGCAGTACTTC. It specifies CASSLNPTSGSYEQYF.

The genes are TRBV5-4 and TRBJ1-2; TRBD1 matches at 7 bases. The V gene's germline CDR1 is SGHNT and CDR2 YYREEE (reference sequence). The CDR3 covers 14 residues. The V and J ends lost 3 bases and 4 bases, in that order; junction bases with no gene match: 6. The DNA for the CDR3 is TGTGCCAGCAGCTGGGGGGACAGTAGCTATGGCTACACCTTC. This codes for CASSWGDSSYGYTF.

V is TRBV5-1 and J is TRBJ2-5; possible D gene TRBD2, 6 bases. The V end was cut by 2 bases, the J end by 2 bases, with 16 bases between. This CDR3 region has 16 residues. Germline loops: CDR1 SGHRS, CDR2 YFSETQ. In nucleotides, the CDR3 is TGCGCCAGCAGCTTAAGGCTAAGCGGGCTTCAAGAGACCCAGTACTTC. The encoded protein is CASSLRLSGLQETQYF. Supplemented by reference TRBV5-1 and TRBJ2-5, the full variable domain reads KAGVTQTPRYLIKTRGQQVTLSCSPISGHRSVSWYQQTPGQGLQFLFEYFSETQRNKGNFPGRFSGRQFSNSRSEMNVSTLELGDSALYLCASSLRLSGLQETQYFGPGTRLLVL.